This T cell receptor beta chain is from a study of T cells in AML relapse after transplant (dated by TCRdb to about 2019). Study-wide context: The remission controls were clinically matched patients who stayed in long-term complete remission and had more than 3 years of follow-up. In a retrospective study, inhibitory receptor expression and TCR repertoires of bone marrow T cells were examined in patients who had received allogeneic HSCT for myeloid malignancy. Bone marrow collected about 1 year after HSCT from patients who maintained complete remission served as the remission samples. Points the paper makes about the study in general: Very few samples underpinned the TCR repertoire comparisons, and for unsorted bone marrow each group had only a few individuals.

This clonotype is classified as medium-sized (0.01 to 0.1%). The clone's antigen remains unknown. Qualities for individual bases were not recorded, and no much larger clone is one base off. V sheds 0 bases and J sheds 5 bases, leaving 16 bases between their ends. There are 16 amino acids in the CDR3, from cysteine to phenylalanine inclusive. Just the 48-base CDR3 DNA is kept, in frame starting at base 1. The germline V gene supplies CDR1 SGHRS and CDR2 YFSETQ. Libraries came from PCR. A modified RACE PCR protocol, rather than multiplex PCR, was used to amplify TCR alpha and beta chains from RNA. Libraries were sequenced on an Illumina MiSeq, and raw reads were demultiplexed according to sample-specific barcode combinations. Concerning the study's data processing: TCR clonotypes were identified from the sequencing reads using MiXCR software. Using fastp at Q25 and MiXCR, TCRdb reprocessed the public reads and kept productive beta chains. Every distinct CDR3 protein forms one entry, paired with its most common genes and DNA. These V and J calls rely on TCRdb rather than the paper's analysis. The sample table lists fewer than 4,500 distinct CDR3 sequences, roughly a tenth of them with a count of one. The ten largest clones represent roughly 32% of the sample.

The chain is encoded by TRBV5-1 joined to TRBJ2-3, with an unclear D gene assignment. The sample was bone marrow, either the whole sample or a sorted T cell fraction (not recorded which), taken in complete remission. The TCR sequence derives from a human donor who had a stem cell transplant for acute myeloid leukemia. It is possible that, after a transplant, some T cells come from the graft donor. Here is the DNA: TGCGCCAGCAGCTTGGGGGGATTGGCGGATAAAGATACGCAGTATTTT. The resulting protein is CASSLGGLADKDTQYF.